These 9 T cell receptor beta chains came from one sample sequenced in a study of cytomegalovirus exposure and HLA in healthy donors. It was with 60 Vbeta and 13 Jbeta primers that the PCR ran. Some clones are missing from TCRdb's copy, which holds only in-frame ones; the method was immunoSEQ multiplex PCR. The sample carries about 120,000 clones, 70% to 80% recorded once. Material: PBMCs. The origin of the receptors is a man between 50 and 59 years old in good health and CMV-seropositive.

The chain is built from TRBV27 and TRBJ2-7; TRBD2 matches at 13 bases. The CDR3 length is 15 residues. Germline CDR1 and CDR2: MNHEY and SMNVEV (reference sequence). V shed 7 bases, J shed 0 bases, and the junction held 3 bases outside the gene matches. The chain's CDR3 is CASKLAGGSSYEQYF. CDR3 DNA sequence: TGTGCCAGCAAACTAGCGGGGGGGAGCTCCTACGAGCAGTACTTC.

The chain couples TRBV27 to TRBJ1-2, with D possibly TRBD1 on 5 matching bases. The CDR3 loop spans 14 amino acids. The V gene's germline CDR1 is MNHEY and CDR2 SMNVEV (reference sequence). V lost 4 bases, J lost 3 bases, and 12 bases lay in between. The CDR3 region is CASSSGTQYYGYTF. In DNA, the CDR3 is TGTGCCAGCAGTTCGGGGACTCAGTACTATGGCTACACCTTC.

The V and J genes are TRBV5-1 and TRBJ2-1, with D tentatively TRBD2 (7 bases). The CDR3 runs to 14 residues. Trimming pared 2 bases from V and 7 bases from J, leaving 13 bases between. Germline V CDR1 and CDR2: SGHRS, YFSETQ. The CDR3 coding sequence is TGCGCCAGCAGCTTACAAGGGGGGGGGAATGAGCAGTTCTTC. Translated: CASSLQGGGNEQFF.

CDR3 loop: CASSLSRGTGATDTQYF. The CDR3 region has the DNA TGTGCCAGCAGTCTCTCTAGGGGGACAGGGGCCACAGATACGCAGTATTTT. The chain links TRBV27 to TRBJ2-3; TRBD1 agrees at 10 bases. From germline, CDR1 is MNHEY and CDR2 SMNVEV (reference sequence). Trimming at V came to 5 bases and at J to 2 bases, leaving 10 bases not matched to a gene. This CDR3 region has 17 residues.

This chain connects TRBV6-1 to TRBJ2-7; the D gene is possibly TRBD1 (6 bases). Germline CDR1 reads MNHNS; CDR2 reads SASEGT. V dropped 2 bases and J dropped 7 bases, with 18 bases sitting between them. CDR3 length equals 15 residues. CDR3 sequence: CASSERGGPGGEQYF. CDR3 in DNA: TGTGCCAGCAGTGAACGTGGGGGCCCCGGTGGGGAGCAGTACTTC.

V usage is TRBV6-1 and J usage is TRBJ1-2; the D gene is possibly TRBD1 (6 bases). Trimming pared 6 bases from V and 4 bases from J, leaving 12 bases between. The germline V gene encodes CDR1 MNHNS and CDR2 SASEGT. The CDR3 length is 13 residues. The CDR3 here is CASRGARIYGYTF. CDR3 coding DNA: TGTGCCAGCAGGGGGGCGCGGATCTATGGCTACACCTTC.

The gene calls are TRBV7-8 and TRBJ1-1, with a tentative D call TRBD1 (5 bases). CDR1 is SGHVS, CDR2 FQNEAQ, per germline. V lost 3 bases to trimming and J lost 10 bases, with 9 bases between them. The CDR3 totals 11 residues. The chain's CDR3 is CASSLTQGAFF. The CDR3 region has the DNA TGTGCCAGCAGCTTGACCCAGGGAGCTTTCTTT. Full variable domain (missing parts from reference TRBV7-8 and TRBJ1-1): GAGVSQSPRYKVAKRGQDVALRCDPISGHVSLFWYQQALGQGPEFLTYFQNEAQLDKSGLPSDRFFAERPEGSVSTLKIQRTQQEDSAVYLCASSLTQGAFFGQGTRLTVV.

The V call is TRBV6-5, the J call TRBJ2-1; maybe TRBD2 (5 bases). Deletions cut 5 bases from V and 7 bases from J, with 6 bases between. Germline CDR1 reads MNHEY; CDR2 reads SVGAGI. The CDR3 covers 11 residues. CDR3 loop: CASSRGNEQFF. The CDR3 DNA follows: TGTGCCAGCAGTAGAGGGAATGAGCAGTTCTTC.

V and J are TRBV19 and TRBJ1-1, with D possibly TRBD1 on 5 matching bases. The germline V gene encodes CDR1 LNHDA and CDR2 SQIVND (reference sequence). The CDR3 contains 13 residues. The V gene lost 3 bases and the J gene lost 3 bases, with 8 bases spanning the gap. Written as DNA, the CDR3 is TGTGCCAGTAGTATGACAGCCTACACTGAAGCTTTCTTT. Translating it yields CASSMTAYTEAFF.